Sequencing of this T cell receptor (beta chain) was carried out in a study of tissue T cells after allogeneic stem cell transplantation (dated 2022 in TCRdb). Some background on the complete study: Over a roughly 3-year period, several adult allo-HCT recipients who had steroid-refractory GVHD were prospectively enrolled in a research-autopsy study. The human arm was a prospective observational study without blinding or randomization. Pre-transplant PBMCs, which were of recipient origin, were available from a handful of GVHD patients. In viably preserved blood and marrow, CD3+ T cells were flow-sorted if cell numbers allowed, whereas smaller samples went directly to DNA extraction. Every GVHD patient received a graft from a donor; several grafts were unmodified and three were CD34-selected to deplete T cells. All GVHD patients had gastrointestinal GVHD and received several lines of GVHD-directed therapy; a few also had skin involvement. TCR beta repertoires were profiled across many tissues obtained from research autopsies of patients with and without GVHD, as well as in mouse models of GVHD. Findings and caveats that apply to the study as a whole: Not many T cell clones showed up in more than one patient, yet clustering based on motifs uncovered repertoire signatures that were shared across patients in a tissue-specific way. Within patients, how anatomically similar tissues were was a major factor shaping TCR repertoire composition, regardless of disease or transplant status. In both patients and mice, only a limited portion of the TCR repertoire detected in tissues was captured by blood and spleen T cells. Which tissue TCRs were alloreactive or antigen-specific was not determined in the study, and some of the clones might have been host cells that persisted. The patient cohort was small and clinically heterogeneous, and sampling depth was acknowledged as a limitation.

The time point label corresponds to: recipient (host-origin) PBMCs collected before allo-HCT. Regarding this clone: The specificity of this receptor is unknown. Base qualities are missing; no much larger clone stands one base away.

Receptor amplification or capture employed the immunoSEQ multiplex PCR assay. TCRbeta CDR3 sequencing was done by Adaptive Biotechnologies at survey depth, reporting CDR3 sequences, V/J genes, productive frequency and template counts. Amplification of TCR beta CDR3 regions started from genomic DNA instead of RNA. Under the source paper's analysis protocol: Pairwise repertoire overlap between tissues was quantified with Jensen-Shannon divergence, where 1 means complete divergence and 0 identical. Based on pairwise JSD values, tissues were grouped by single-linkage agglomerative hierarchical clustering, and the results were shown as dendrograms. GLIPH2 was run on all patient samples with simulation_depth 1000, kmer_min_depth 3, cdr3_length_cutoff 8, keeping groups with more than two unique CDR3s. A standardized tissue-overlap score was calculated by extrapolating Jaccard GLIPH-group overlap across patients to a standard repertoire size of 1000 clones. To look at how diversity was associated with clinical or experimental variables, linear mixed-effect models were used, with tissue treated as a fixed effect and individual treated as a random effect. TCRdb took over this immuneACCESS table, retaining in-frame rearrangements with V and J assigned. Such tables are incomplete; in checked studies, under half of the missing clones stem from an unresolved V gene, and the remainder is unexplained. The V and J calls and clone size are taken from that table; D and trimming were inferred from the DNA. Within this sample are about 43,000 clones, with roughly 92% of them counted one time only. Roughly 3.8% of the sample rests with the top ten.

Including cysteine and phenylalanine, the CDR3 has 16 amino acids. Solely the CDR3 DNA is kept, with 48 bases framed from the first base. Trimming removed 4 bases from V and 1 base from J; the gene matches leave 7 bases unexplained. CDR1 is given as SGHRS and CDR2 as YFSETQ, both from the germline V gene. The TCR sequence derives from a woman aged 35 to 70 who later had graft-versus-host disease after an allogeneic stem cell transplant. The V and J segments used are TRBV5-1 and TRBJ1-1, with 10 middle bases fitting TRBD1. Material: blood, obtained before transplantation. This receptor carries the CDR3 CASSRGTGDQNTEAFF. The sequenced DNA: TGCGCCAGCAGCCGGGGGACAGGGGACCAGAACACTGAAGCTTTCTTT.